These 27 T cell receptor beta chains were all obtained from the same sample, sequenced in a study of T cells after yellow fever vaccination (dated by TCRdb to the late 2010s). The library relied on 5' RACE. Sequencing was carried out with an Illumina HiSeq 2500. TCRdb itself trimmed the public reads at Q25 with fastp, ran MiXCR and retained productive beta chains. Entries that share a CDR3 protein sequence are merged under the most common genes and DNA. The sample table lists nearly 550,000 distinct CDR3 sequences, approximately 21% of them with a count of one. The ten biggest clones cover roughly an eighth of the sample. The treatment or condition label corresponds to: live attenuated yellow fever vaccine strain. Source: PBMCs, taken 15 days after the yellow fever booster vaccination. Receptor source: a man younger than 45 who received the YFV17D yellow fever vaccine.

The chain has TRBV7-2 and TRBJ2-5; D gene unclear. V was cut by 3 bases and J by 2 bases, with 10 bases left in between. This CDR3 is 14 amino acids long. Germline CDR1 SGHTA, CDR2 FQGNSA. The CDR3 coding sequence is TGTGCCAGCAGCTTGCAGCTCTATCAAGAGACCCAGTACTTC. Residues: CASSLQLYQETQYF.

The CDR3 sequence: CASSQVGQLEQYF. In DNA form, the CDR3 reads TGCGCCAGCAGCCAAGTAGGCCAGTTAGAGCAGTACTTC. The genes are TRBV4-3 and TRBJ2-7, with D unclear. From germline, CDR1 is LGHNA and CDR2 YSLEER. The CDR3 has 13 amino acids. The V end lost 1 base, the J end lost 7 bases, and 11 bases lay between the germline ends.

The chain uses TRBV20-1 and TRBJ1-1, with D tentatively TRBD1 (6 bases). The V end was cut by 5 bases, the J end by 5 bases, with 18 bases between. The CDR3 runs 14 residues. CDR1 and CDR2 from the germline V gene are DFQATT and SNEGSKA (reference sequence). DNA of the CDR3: TGCAGTGCTCTTCGGGGGCCCCCGGGGACTGAAGCTTTCTTT. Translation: CSALRGPPGTEAFF.

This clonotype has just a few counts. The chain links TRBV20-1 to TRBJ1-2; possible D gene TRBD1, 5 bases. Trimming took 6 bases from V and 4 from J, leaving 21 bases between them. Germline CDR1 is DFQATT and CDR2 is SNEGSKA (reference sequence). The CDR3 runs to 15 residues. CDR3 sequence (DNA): TGCAGTGCCGAGCCACTCGGGGCAAACCCCTATGGCTACACCTTC. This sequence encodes CSAEPLGANPYGYTF.

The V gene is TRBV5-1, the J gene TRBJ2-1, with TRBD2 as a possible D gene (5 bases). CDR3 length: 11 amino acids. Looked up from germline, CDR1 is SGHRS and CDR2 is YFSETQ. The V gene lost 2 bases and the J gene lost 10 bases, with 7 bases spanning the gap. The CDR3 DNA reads TGCGCCAGCAGCTTCGGGGAGGAGCAGTTCTTC. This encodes CASSFGEEQFF.

CDR3 bases: TGTGCCAGCAGTACCGGGACACTTCGACTAGCGGGAGGGCCAGGGTACGAGCAGTACTTC. Protein product: CASSTGTLRLAGGPGYEQYF. J is TRBJ2-7 and V is TRBV6-4, with 14 bases identical to TRBD2. Germline V gives CDR1 MRHNA, CDR2 SNTAGT. J gave up 4 bases and V 5 bases, and 19 bases lay outside the gene matches. The CDR3 is 20 amino acids.

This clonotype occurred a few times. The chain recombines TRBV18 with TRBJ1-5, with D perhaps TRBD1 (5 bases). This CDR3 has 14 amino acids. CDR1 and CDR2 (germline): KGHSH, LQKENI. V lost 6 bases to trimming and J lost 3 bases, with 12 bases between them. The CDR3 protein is CASSQGELNQPQHF. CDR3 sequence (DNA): TGTGCCAGCTCGCAGGGAGAACTCAATCAGCCCCAGCATTTT.

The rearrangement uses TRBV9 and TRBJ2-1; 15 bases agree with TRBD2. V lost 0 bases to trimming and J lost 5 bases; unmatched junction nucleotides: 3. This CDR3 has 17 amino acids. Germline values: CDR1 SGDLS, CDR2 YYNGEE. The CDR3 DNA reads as TGTGCCAGCAGCGTAGGGGGACTAGCGGGAGGAGACAATGAGCAGTTCTTC. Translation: CASSVGGLAGGDNEQFF.

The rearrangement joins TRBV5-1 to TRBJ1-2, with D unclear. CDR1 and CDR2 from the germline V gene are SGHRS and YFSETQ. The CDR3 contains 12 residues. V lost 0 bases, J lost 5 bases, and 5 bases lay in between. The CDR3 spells CASSLDQYGYTF. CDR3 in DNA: TGCGCCAGCAGCTTGGACCAGTATGGCTACACCTTC.

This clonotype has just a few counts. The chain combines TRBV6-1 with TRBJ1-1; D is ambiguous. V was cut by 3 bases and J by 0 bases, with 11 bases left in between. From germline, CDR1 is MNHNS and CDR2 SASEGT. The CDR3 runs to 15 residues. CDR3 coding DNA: TGTGCCAGCAGTGAGTGGGGAGGGCTGAACACTGAAGCTTTCTTT. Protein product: CASSEWGGLNTEAFF.

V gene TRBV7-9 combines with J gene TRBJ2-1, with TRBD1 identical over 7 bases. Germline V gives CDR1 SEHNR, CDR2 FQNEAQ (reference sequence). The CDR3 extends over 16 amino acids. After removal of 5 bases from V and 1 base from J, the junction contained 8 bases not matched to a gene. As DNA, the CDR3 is TGTGCCAGCAGCGGCCCCCCGGGACAGTCCTACAATGAGCAGTTCTTC. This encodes CASSGPPGQSYNEQFF.

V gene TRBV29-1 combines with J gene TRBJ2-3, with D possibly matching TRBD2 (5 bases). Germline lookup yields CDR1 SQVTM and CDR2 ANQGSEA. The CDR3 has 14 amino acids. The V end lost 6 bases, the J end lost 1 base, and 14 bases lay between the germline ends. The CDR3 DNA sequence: TGCAGCGTGGGAGCCGCCGACGGCACAGATACGCAGTATTTT. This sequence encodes CSVGAADGTDTQYF.

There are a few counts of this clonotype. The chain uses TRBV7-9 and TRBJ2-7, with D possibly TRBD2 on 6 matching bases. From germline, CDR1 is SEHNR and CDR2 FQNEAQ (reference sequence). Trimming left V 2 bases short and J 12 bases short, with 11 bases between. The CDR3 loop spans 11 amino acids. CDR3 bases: TGTGCCAGCAGCTTACGGGAGAACCTGTACTTC. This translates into CASSLRENLYF.

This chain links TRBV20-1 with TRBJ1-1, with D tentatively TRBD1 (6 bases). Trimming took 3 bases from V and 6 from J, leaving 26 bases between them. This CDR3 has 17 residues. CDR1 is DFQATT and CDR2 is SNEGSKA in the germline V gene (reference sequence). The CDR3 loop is CSARDTRGGARLAEAFF. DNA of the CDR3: TGCAGTGCTAGGGATACTCGAGGGGGGGCTCGGCTGGCTGAAGCTTTCTTT.

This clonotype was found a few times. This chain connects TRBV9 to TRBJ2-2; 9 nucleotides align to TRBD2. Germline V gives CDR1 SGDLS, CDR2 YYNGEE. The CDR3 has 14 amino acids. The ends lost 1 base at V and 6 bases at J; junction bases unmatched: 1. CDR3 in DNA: TGTGCCAGCAGCGTAACTAGCGGGTCCGGGGAGCTGTTTTTT. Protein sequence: CASSVTSGSGELFF.

CDR3 in amino acids: CANRKGGGPQETQYF. In DNA form, the CDR3 reads TGTGCCAACAGAAAGGGCGGGGGTCCCCAAGAGACCCAGTACTTC. The chain carries TRBV2 and TRBJ2-5; 7 nucleotides line up with TRBD2. In germline, CDR1 is SNHLY, CDR2 FYNNEI. V shed 10 bases and J 1 base; nucleotides not matched to a gene: 12. This CDR3 is 15 amino acids long.

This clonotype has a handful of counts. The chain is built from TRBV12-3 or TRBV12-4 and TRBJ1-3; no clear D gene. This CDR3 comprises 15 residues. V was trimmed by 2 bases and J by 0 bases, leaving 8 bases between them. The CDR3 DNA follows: TGTGCCAGCAGTTTAATGTGGGGCTCTGGAAACACCATATATTTT. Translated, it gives CASSLMWGSGNTIYF.

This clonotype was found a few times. CDR3: CASSLEFDRSSLQHF. The CDR3 region has the DNA TGTGCCAGCAGCTTGGAGTTTGACCGGTCTTCGCTCCAGCATTTT. The V gene is TRBV5-5, the J gene TRBJ1-5; no definite D call. Between the trimmed V and J ends, which lost 0 bases and 12 bases, there was a span of 19 bases. The CDR3 sequence is 15 residues long. Germline values: CDR1 SGHKS, CDR2 YYEKEE (reference sequence).

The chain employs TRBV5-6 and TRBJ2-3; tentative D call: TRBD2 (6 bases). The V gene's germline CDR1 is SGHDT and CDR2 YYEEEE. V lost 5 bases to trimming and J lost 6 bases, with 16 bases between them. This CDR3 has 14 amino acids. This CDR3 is CASRRGGRGDTQYF. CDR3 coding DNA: TGTGCCAGCAGGCGGGGCGGGCGTGGGGATACGCAGTATTTT.

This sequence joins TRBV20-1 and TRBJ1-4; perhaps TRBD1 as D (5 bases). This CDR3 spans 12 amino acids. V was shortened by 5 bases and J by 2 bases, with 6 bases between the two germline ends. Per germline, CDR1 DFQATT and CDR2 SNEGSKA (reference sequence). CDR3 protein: CSAGTTNEKLFF. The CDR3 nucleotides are TGCAGTGCTGGGACCACTAATGAAAAACTGTTTTTT.

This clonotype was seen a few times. The CDR3: CASNRQEGEKLFF. CDR3 nucleotides: TGTGCCAGCAACCGACAGGAGGGTGAAAAACTGTTTTTT. This chain uses TRBV11-1 with TRBJ1-4, with D perhaps TRBD1 (6 bases). The ends were cut back, 7 bases at V and 7 bases at J, with 13 bases in the middle. The CDR3 length is 13 residues. Per the germline V gene, CDR1 is SGHAT and CDR2 is FQDESV (reference sequence).

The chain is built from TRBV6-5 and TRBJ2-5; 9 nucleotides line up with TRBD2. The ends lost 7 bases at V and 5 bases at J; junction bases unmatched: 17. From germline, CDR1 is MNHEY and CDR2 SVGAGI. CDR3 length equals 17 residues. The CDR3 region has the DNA TGTGCCAGCACTTTGTTGACTAGCGGCCCCCAAACGGAGACCCAGTACTTC. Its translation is CASTLLTSGPQTETQYF.

The DNA of the CDR3 is TGCGCCAGCGAACGGGAGCCGTACCAAGAGACCCAGTACTTC. This encodes CASEREPYQETQYF. The V and J genes are TRBV5-1 and TRBJ2-5; the D gene is possibly TRBD2 (6 bases). CDR1 and CDR2 (germline): SGHRS, YFSETQ. Trimming took off 7 bases at V and 0 bases at J, with 13 bases between the two ends. The CDR3 covers 14 residues.

CDR3 nucleotide sequence: TGTGCCAGCTCACCACCCACTAGCGGGAGTAAGCATGAGCAGTTCTTC. This codes for CASSPPTSGSKHEQFF. This sequence joins TRBV18 and TRBJ2-1; TRBD2 aligns across 11 bases. Germline assignment: CDR1 KGHSH and CDR2 LQKENI. With V trimmed by 0 bases and J by 8 bases, 6 bases remained unmatched. The CDR3 length is 16 residues.

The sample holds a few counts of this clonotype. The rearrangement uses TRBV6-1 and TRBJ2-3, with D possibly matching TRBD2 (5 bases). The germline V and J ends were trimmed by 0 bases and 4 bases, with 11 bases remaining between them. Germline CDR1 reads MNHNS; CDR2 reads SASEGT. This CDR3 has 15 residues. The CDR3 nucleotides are TGTGCCAGCAGTGAAGCAGGGAGCGGTGCAGATACGCAGTATTTT. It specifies CASSEAGSGADTQYF.

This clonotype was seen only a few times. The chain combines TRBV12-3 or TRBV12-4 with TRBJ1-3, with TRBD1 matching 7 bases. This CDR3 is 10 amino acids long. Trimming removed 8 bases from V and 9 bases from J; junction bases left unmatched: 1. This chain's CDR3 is CASGDSTIYF. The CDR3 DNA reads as TGTGCCAGCGGGGACAGCACCATATATTTT.

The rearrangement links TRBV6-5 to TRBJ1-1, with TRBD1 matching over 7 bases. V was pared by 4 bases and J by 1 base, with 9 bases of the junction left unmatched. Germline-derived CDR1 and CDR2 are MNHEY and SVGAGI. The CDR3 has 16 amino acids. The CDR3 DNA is TGTGCCAGCAGTTTTCCCTGGGACAGCCGGAACACTGAAGCTTTCTTT. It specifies CASSFPWDSRNTEAFF.